This T cell receptor (beta chain) was captured in a study of T-cell memory formation after mild COVID-19. Study results and limitations: Clones contracting across day 15 to 85 had a balanced CD4/CD8 profile; later expanding clones leaned CD4+. Pre-infection memory already had some responding clones, implying cross-reactive memory joined.

Of note for this clonotype: Its antigen is not identified.

TCRdb re-called the 5' RACE reads through MiXCR, storing one row per CDR3 protein. The sample consists of roughly 560,000 distinct CDR3 sequences, around 20% of them appearing once. This CDR3 has 12 amino acids. Germline V CDR1 and CDR2: SQVTM, ANQGSEA. Trimming shortened V by 4 bases and J by 4 bases, and 10 bases separated the two germline ends. What was sequenced was PBMCs or a T cell subset sorted from them (not recorded which). The chain has TRBV29-1 and TRBJ1-1, with D perhaps TRBD1 (6 bases). The sequence was obtained from an adult woman who had mild COVID-19 (a few samples of this study predate the infection). Cell type and time point are not known. For the CDR3, the DNA is TGCAGCGTTGCCAGGGGCCCCACTGAAGCTTTCTTT. Protein product: CSVARGPTEAFF.